The clone carrying this T cell receptor beta chain was seen repeatedly, ten times or more. Germline CDR1 is MDHEN and CDR2 is SYDVKM. The V gene lost 7 bases and the J gene lost 9 bases, with 13 bases spanning the gap. The CDR3 runs 13 residues. These data come from a study of regulatory T cells in long-lasting Graves disease. The time point denotes: newly diagnosed GD, antithyroid drugs for less than 3 months. From RNA extracted from PBMCs, the TCR library was made. Investigators prepared the TCR beta libraries by applying iRepertoire HTBI primers and Arm-PCR of CDR3 regions. Using its own MiXCR run on the multiplex PCR reads, TCRdb lists one record per CDR3 protein. The repertoire holds hundreds of thousands of distinct CDR3 sequences, with roughly 15% as singletons. These data were likewise used in another study, on T cells in Graves' hyperthyroidism and ophthalmopathy. That source reports: Together with thyroid ultrasound, orbital computed tomography, serum thyroxine and TRAb, clinical symptoms were used for diagnoses. TCR CDR3 regions were first amplified by RT-PCR with HTBI primers. The model made its ophthalmopathy prediction, and onset followed a median approximately 6 months later.

This receptor was identified in a woman in her 30s with Graves disease. The chain couples TRBV28 to TRBJ1-6; D gene uncertain. Here the sequenced sample was peripheral blood mononuclear cells (PBMCs), taken at new diagnosis, from a patient treated with antithyroid drugs. The DNA for the CDR3 is TGTGCCAGCAAGGTGGGAGAGAGTTCACCCCTCCACTTT. Amino acid sequence: CASKVGESSPLHF.